The 6 T cell receptor beta chains below all came from one sample that was sequenced in a study of shared clonotypes between healthy human individuals. Only in-frame clones appear in the TCRdb table, and some are missing; sequencing was by immunoSEQ multiplex PCR. The sample lists 2 million to 2.5 million clones; around 95% were seen once. Sequenced material: naive CD4+ T cells sorted from blood. Noted subset: CD45RA+ positively selected. Receptors were obtained from a man younger than 35 in good health.

The rearrangement uses TRBV4-1 and TRBJ2-7; 13 bases agree with TRBD2. The CDR3 totals 16 residues. Germline values: CDR1 MGHRA, CDR2 YSYEKL. The V gene end was trimmed by 3 bases and the J gene end by 3 bases; junction bases not matched to a gene: 5. The CDR3 loop reads CASSHGTSGTIYEQYF. CDR3 coding DNA: TGCGCCAGCAGCCACGGGACTAGCGGGACAATCTACGAGCAGTACTTC.

The chain carries TRBV10-3 and TRBJ2-1; D might be TRBD1 (5 bases). CDR3 length equals 12 residues. The germline CDR1 and CDR2 sequences are ENHRY and SYGVKD. Trimming pared 7 bases from V and 5 bases from J, leaving 9 bases between. The CDR3 nucleotides are TGTGCCATCAAGGGGCCGGACAATGAGCAGTTCTTC. This gives the protein CAIKGPDNEQFF.

The J gene is TRBJ2-3, the V gene TRBV10-3; D not resolved. The germline V and J ends were trimmed by 3 bases and 6 bases, with 13 bases remaining between them. This CDR3 is built from 14 residues. Germline-derived CDR1 and CDR2 are ENHRY and SYGVKD. This CDR3 is CAISDLGNGDTQYF. In DNA form, the CDR3 reads TGTGCCATCAGTGACCTGGGGAACGGGGATACGCAGTATTTT.

The chain carries TRBV19 and TRBJ1-1; TRBD1 matches at 8 bases. CDR3 length equals 15 residues. V was clipped by 7 bases and J by 5 bases; unmatched bases: 12. CDR1 LNHDA and CDR2 SQIVND come from the germline V gene (reference sequence). As DNA, the CDR3 is TGTGCCAGTACTAAGGACAGGGTGGGCGGAACTGAAGCTTTCTTT. This translates into CASTKDRVGGTEAFF.

The V and J genes are TRBV18 and TRBJ2-2, with unresolved D. Germline CDR1 reads KGHSH; CDR2 reads LQKENI. V shed 0 bases and J shed 5 bases, with 7 bases lying between them. The CDR3 contains 14 residues. This CDR3 is CASSPPPRTGELFF. CDR3 bases: TGTGCCAGCTCACCACCGCCCCGGACCGGGGAGCTGTTTTTT. Combining the CDR3 with reference TRBV18 and TRBJ2-2 gives the whole variable domain NAGVMQNPRHLVRRRGQEARLRCSPMKGHSHVYWYRQLPEEGLKFMVYLQKENIIDESGMPKERFSAEFPKEGPSILRIQQVVRGDSAAYFCASSPPPRTGELFFGEGSRLTVL.

The J gene is TRBJ2-7, the V gene TRBV19; 8 bases match TRBD2. The CDR3 has 15 amino acids. Trimming cost V 5 bases and J 3 bases; bases outside gene matches: 9. From germline, CDR1 is LNHDA and CDR2 SQIVND (reference sequence). CDR3 sequence reads: CASSSQRGPHYEQYF. CDR3 nucleotide sequence: TGTGCCAGTAGTTCACAGCGGGGGCCTCACTACGAGCAGTACTTC.